This record looks at one TCR beta chain sequence and its context. Mismatch with germline at one junction end may stem from a read error. The sample belongs to a study of blood T cells in healthy people across ages. The authors ran a second PCR of 7 to 11 cycles using a sample-barcoded 5' primer and a J-beta primer mix. TCRdb fed the 5' RACE reads into MiXCR, producing one record per CDR3 protein. The sample records some 940,000 distinct CDR3 sequences, about 29% being singletons. Each sample yielded at least 6 micrograms of PBMC total RNA. The CDR3 consists of 14 residues. Germline assignment: CDR1 LNHDA and CDR2 SQIVND (reference sequence). The sample was also reused in another study, on T cells of mothers and their children. As reported in that work: cDNA was synthesized from all extracted RNA at around 1.5 ug per reaction. Mothers and children who were related shared slightly more overlap than unrelated pairs, but not significantly more.

V gene TRBV19 combines with J gene TRBJ2-2; D is undetermined. The receptor's source is a woman between 40 and 55 years old in good health. The sample was blood. The CDR3 nucleotides are TGTGCCAGCCGATCACAGTCCAACACCCGGGAGCTGTTTTTT. As protein: CASRSQSNTRELFF.